Below are 31 T cell receptor beta chains sequenced from a single sample in a study of T cell responses to AZD1222 COVID-19 vaccine. Profiled with immunoSEQ multiplex PCR; TCRdb holds only in-frame clones, not every one. The sample carries about 200,000 clones, 85% to 95% recorded once. The sequencing here drew on peripheral blood, taken on day 0 of MenACWY control vaccination. These receptors originate from an adult in good health.

V is TRBV6-6 and J is TRBJ2-3; TRBD1 might be the D (5 bases). This CDR3 comprises 12 residues. Germline V gene sequence: CDR1 MNHNY, CDR2 SVGAGI (reference sequence). The V end lost 7 bases, the J end lost 1 base, and 6 bases lay between the germline ends. The CDR3 DNA reads as TGTGCCAGCAAAGGGGGCACAGATACGCAGTATTTT. Translating it yields CASKGGTDTQYF.

The chain links TRBV28 to TRBJ2-2; 9 bases agree with TRBD1. Per the germline V gene, CDR1 is MDHEN and CDR2 is SYDVKM. CDR3 length equals 15 residues. With V trimmed by 8 bases and J by 5 bases, 9 bases remained unmatched. The chain's CDR3 is CASAANRGRTGELFF. CDR3 bases: TGTGCCAGCGCTGCGAACAGGGGGCGGACCGGGGAGCTGTTTTTT.

This clone was seen more than once but under ten times. This chain uses TRBV4-3 with TRBJ1-4; D may be TRBD1 (5 bases). Germline V gives CDR1 LGHNA, CDR2 YSLEER. The CDR3 extends over 13 amino acids. Trimming left V 1 base short and J 7 bases short, with 7 bases between. Written as DNA, the CDR3 is TGCGCCAGCAGCCAAGGACAGCGTGAAAAACTGTTTTTT. It is translated as CASSQGQREKLFF.

The chain employs TRBV6-5 and TRBJ2-3; the match to TRBD2 covers 7 bases. Germline V CDR1 and CDR2: MNHEY, SVGAGI. CDR3 size: 14 residues. Germline trimming cut 6 bases from V and 0 bases from J; bases unmatched to any gene: 3. This CDR3 reads CASRPSGSTDTQYF. In nucleotides, the CDR3 is TGTGCCAGCAGGCCTAGCGGAAGCACAGATACGCAGTATTTT.

The rearrangement links TRBV7-9 to TRBJ2-5; TRBD2 aligns across 7 bases. This CDR3 contains 14 residues. Per the germline V gene, CDR1 is SEHNR and CDR2 is FQNEAQ (reference sequence). The ends lost 5 bases at V and 2 bases at J; junction bases unmatched: 5. The CDR3 reads CASSRKGLQETQYF. CDR3 nucleotide sequence: TGTGCCAGCAGCCGGAAGGGACTACAAGAGACCCAGTACTTC.

This clone was counted a few times. J is TRBJ1-1 and V is TRBV18, with D possibly being TRBD1 (5 bases). V lost 5 bases and J 7 bases, leaving 11 bases between the germline ends. The V gene's germline CDR1 is KGHSH and CDR2 LQKENI. CDR3 size: 12 residues. The CDR3 region is CASSSIQGEAFF. CDR3 nucleotide sequence: TGTGCCAGCTCATCTATTCAGGGTGAAGCTTTCTTT. The full variable domain, in which reference TRBV18 and TRBJ1-1 provide the parts outside the CDR3, is NAGVMQNPRHLVRRRGQEARLRCSPMKGHSHVYWYRQLPEEGLKFMVYLQKENIIDESGMPKERFSAEFPKEGPSILRIQQVVRGDSAAYFCASSSIQGEAFFGQGTRLTVV.

The V gene is TRBV28, the J gene TRBJ2-3, with D possibly being TRBD2 (7 bases). This CDR3 is 15 amino acids long. Germline CDR1 and CDR2: MDHEN and SYDVKM. Trimming cost V 6 bases and J 0 bases, with 13 bases left between them. In nucleotides, the CDR3 is TGTGCCAGCAGGGGAGGGGGTACTAGCACAGATACGCAGTATTTT. Protein sequence: CASRGGGTSTDTQYF.

This chain connects TRBV4-1 to TRBJ1-4; unclear D gene. From germline, CDR1 is MGHRA and CDR2 YSYEKL. Trimming removed 0 bases at V and 8 bases at J, with 16 bases between. The CDR3 length is 16 residues. Here the CDR3 reads CASSQDQRLSGEKLFF. The CDR3 DNA sequence: TGCGCCAGCAGCCAAGATCAGAGGCTTTCCGGCGAAAAACTGTTTTTT.

The gene calls are TRBV5-1 and TRBJ2-3; maybe TRBD2 (5 bases). This CDR3 is 13 amino acids long. Trimming shortened V by 4 bases and J by 4 bases, and 10 bases separated the two germline ends. Germline CDR1 and CDR2: SGHRS and YFSETQ. The CDR3 region has the DNA TGCGCCAGCAGCGCTGTCGGGGCAGATACGCAGTATTTT. Protein product: CASSAVGADTQYF.

The chain employs TRBV3-1 (or the pseudogene TRBV3-2) and TRBJ2-1; no definite D call. Trimming cost V 4 bases and J 0 bases, with 10 bases left between them. Germline V CDR1 and CDR2: LGHDT, YNNKEL (reference sequence). The CDR3 extends over 15 amino acids. This CDR3 reads CASSPNLISYNEQFF. The CDR3, as DNA: TGTGCCAGCAGCCCAAACCTTATCTCCTACAATGAGCAGTTCTTC.

The chain is built from TRBV3-1 (or the pseudogene TRBV3-2) and TRBJ2-5; no firm D call. Germline CDR1 is LGHDT and CDR2 is YNNKEL (reference sequence). V was clipped by 1 base and J by 5 bases, with 11 bases between them. This CDR3 comprises 14 residues. The CDR3 DNA sequence: TGTGCCAGCAGCCAAGCGTCCCCCGGCGAGACCCAGTACTTC. Its protein product is CASSQASPGETQYF.

Note on this clone: Different DNA sequences within this sample yield the same CDR3. The V gene is TRBV24-1, the J gene TRBJ2-1; no definite D call. Germline CDR1 reads KGHDR; CDR2 reads SFDVKD. V dropped 7 bases and J dropped 3 bases, with 3 bases sitting between them. The CDR3 totals 11 residues. DNA of the CDR3: TGTGCCACCAGCAACTACAATGAGCAGTTCTTC. It encodes CATSNYNEQFF.

In this sample, this clone turned up once. The rearrangement uses TRBV3-1 (or the pseudogene TRBV3-2) and TRBJ2-2; D is unresolved. CDR3 length equals 12 residues. Germline V gene data show CDR1 as LGHDT and CDR2 as YNNKEL (reference sequence). Trimming cost V 6 bases and J 2 bases, with 4 bases left between them. DNA for the CDR3: TGTGCCAGCAGTATAAACACCGGGGAGCTGTTTTTT. This encodes CASSINTGELFF.

The chain uses TRBV30 and TRBJ1-1, with D possibly being TRBD1 (6 bases). The V gene lost 0 bases and the J gene lost 4 bases, with 15 bases spanning the gap. The CDR3 extends over 15 amino acids. CDR1 is GTSNPN, CDR2 SVGIG, per germline (reference sequence). This CDR3 is CAWSVSGGHPTEAFF. In nucleotides, the CDR3 is TGTGCCTGGAGTGTATCGGGGGGCCACCCCACTGAAGCTTTCTTT.

This clone was seen a few times. The rearrangement joins TRBV6-2 or TRBV6-3 to TRBJ2-1, with 7 bases that match TRBD1. The germline V gene has CDR1 MNHEY and CDR2 SVGEGT. The length of the CDR3 is 12 residues. The V segment lost 6 bases and the J segment 8 bases; nucleotides outside the gene matches: 4. In nucleotides, the CDR3 is TGTGCCAGCAGCCCCCAGGGGGATGAGCAGTTCTTC. This translates into CASSPQGDEQFF.

The chain couples TRBV10-3 to TRBJ1-3; a weak D match, TRBD1 (5 bases). CDR1 is ENHRY, CDR2 SYGVKD, per germline. V was clipped by 7 bases and J by 5 bases, with 12 bases between them. There are 13 residues in the CDR3. CDR3 residues: CAITEEGRNTIYF. The CDR3 DNA reads TGTGCCATCACGGAGGAGGGGAGAAACACCATATATTTT.

This chain joins TRBV29-1 and TRBJ1-1; a possible D gene is TRBD1 (6 bases). The CDR3 spans 13 residues. The germline gives CDR1 SQVTM, CDR2 ANQGSEA. Trimming pared 4 bases from V and 5 bases from J, leaving 14 bases between. The CDR3 sequence: CSVVRRGKTEAFF. CDR3 bases: TGCAGCGTTGTCCGCAGGGGAAAGACTGAAGCTTTCTTT. The whole variable domain, remainder taken from reference TRBV29-1 and TRBJ1-1, is SAVISQKPSRDICQRGTSLTIQCQVDSQVTMMFWYRQQPGQSLTLIATANQGSEATYESGFVIDKFPISRPNLTFSTLTVSNMSPEDSSIYLCSVVRRGKTEAFFGQGTRLTVV.

This clone was counted a few times. The V gene is TRBV28, the J gene TRBJ1-1; no clear D. The germline V gene has CDR1 MDHEN and CDR2 SYDVKM. Trimming left V 10 bases short and J 3 bases short, with 24 bases between. This CDR3 contains 16 residues. Here the CDR3 reads CATCLPGFGGDTEAFF. In DNA, the CDR3 is TGTGCCACCTGTTTGCCGGGGTTCGGCGGGGACACTGAAGCTTTCTTT.

The rearrangement uses TRBV5-1 and TRBJ2-7, with TRBD1 as a possible D gene (6 bases). Germline CDR1 is SGHRS and CDR2 is YFSETQ. V was pared by 5 bases and J by 2 bases, with 14 bases between. The CDR3 consists of 14 residues. The CDR3 region has the DNA TGCGCCAGCAGTACAGGGACGAAAACCTACGAGCAGTACTTC. It yields the protein CASSTGTKTYEQYF.

V is TRBV5-1 and J is TRBJ1-1; D remains unclear. This CDR3 contains 15 residues. The germline V and J ends were trimmed by 4 bases and 0 bases, with 13 bases remaining between them. CDR1 SGHRS and CDR2 YFSETQ come from the germline V gene. The CDR3 loop is CASSPAEGMNTEAFF. The CDR3 DNA reads as TGCGCCAGCAGCCCGGCGGAGGGTATGAACACTGAAGCTTTCTTT.

The gene calls are TRBV9 and TRBJ2-5, with 12 bases aligning to TRBD2. This CDR3 is 16 amino acids long. The V segment lost 1 base and the J segment 4 bases; nucleotides outside the gene matches: 5. Germline assignment: CDR1 SGDLS and CDR2 YYNGEE. The CDR3 DNA reads as TGTGCCAGCAGCGTATCTAGCGGGGGGGCGGGAGAGACCCAGTACTTC. Translating gives CASSVSSGGAGETQYF. Supplemented by reference TRBV9 and TRBJ2-5, the full variable domain reads DSGVTQTPKHLITATGQRVTLRCSPRSGDLSVYWYQQSLDQGLQFLIQYYNGEERAKGNILERFSAQQFPDLHSELNLSSLELGDSALYFCASSVSSGGAGETQYFGPGTRLLVL.

This chain links TRBV29-1 with TRBJ1-1, with 9 positions matching TRBD1. CDR1 SQVTM and CDR2 ANQGSEA come from the germline V gene. The CDR3 has 15 amino acids. The CDR3 protein is CRPNPTGGLDTEAFF. CDR3 bases: TGCAGACCTAACCCGACAGGGGGGCTAGACACTGAAGCTTTCTTT.

A note on this clone: Within the sample, other DNA sequences also encode this same CDR3. The V and J genes are TRBV4-1 and TRBJ1-5, with D unclear. CDR1 is MGHRA and CDR2 is YSYEKL in the germline V gene. V shed 1 base and J shed 7 bases, with 8 bases lying between them. The CDR3 is made up of 13 amino acids. As DNA, the CDR3 is TGCGCCAGCAGCCAAGGGGAGGGCCAGCCCCAGCATTTT. It yields the protein CASSQGEGQPQHF.

The gene calls are TRBV5-1 and TRBJ1-1, with a tentative D call TRBD1 (5 bases). CDR1 is SGHRS and CDR2 is YFSETQ in the germline V gene. The CDR3 length is 15 residues. V lost 5 bases and J lost 4, with 18 bases in between. The CDR3 DNA reads TGCGCCAGCAGAGGCAGGGTAGACGTGGGCACTGAAGCTTTCTTT. Protein: CASRGRVDVGTEAFF.

The chain employs TRBV10-3 and TRBJ1-1; tentative D call: TRBD1 (5 bases). CDR3 length: 16 residues. The germline gives CDR1 ENHRY, CDR2 SYGVKD. Trimming pared 4 bases from V and 3 bases from J, leaving 18 bases between. The CDR3 sequence is CAISVGLGEGDTEAFF. The DNA of the CDR3 is TGTGCCATCAGTGTGGGTTTGGGAGAAGGGGACACTGAAGCTTTCTTT.

In DNA, the CDR3 is TGCGCCAGCAGCTTGATACCGAGCACAGATACGCAGTATTTT. It yields the protein CASSLIPSTDTQYF. The genes are TRBV5-1 and TRBJ2-3; D is ambiguous. Germline values: CDR1 SGHRS, CDR2 YFSETQ. V was cut by 1 base and J by 0 bases, with 6 bases left in between. This CDR3 has 14 residues.

The chain carries TRBV12-3 or TRBV12-4 and TRBJ1-2, with TRBD1 as a possible D gene (5 bases). This CDR3 spans 13 amino acids. Trimming removed 3 bases from V and 5 bases from J, with 10 bases in between. This CDR3 reads CASSFEQEYGYTF. The CDR3 DNA reads as TGTGCCAGCAGTTTTGAACAGGAGTATGGCTACACCTTC.

For the CDR3, the DNA is TGTGCCACCGCCCTCAGGGGGGCAAACTACGAGCAGTACTTC. This codes for CATALRGANYEQYF. The rearrangement uses TRBV19 and TRBJ2-7, with D tentatively TRBD1 (7 bases). The CDR3 has 14 residues. The V end lost 10 bases, the J end lost 3 bases, and 19 bases lay between the germline ends. Germline V lookup: CDR1 LNHDA, CDR2 SQIVND (reference sequence). Full variable domain (rest looked up from reference TRBV19 and TRBJ2-7): DGGITQSPKYLFRKEGQNVTLSCEQNLNHDAMYWYRQDPGQGLRLIYYSQIVNDFQKGDIAEGYSVSREKKESFPLTVTSAQKNPTAFYLCATALRGANYEQYFGPGTRLTVT.

The chain recombines TRBV25-1 with TRBJ2-2, with 10 positions matching TRBD2. Germline V lookup: CDR1 MGHDK, CDR2 SYGVNS. The J segment lost 5 bases and the V segment lost 6 bases, leaving 6 bases of the junction unmatched. The CDR3 runs 15 residues. The CDR3 protein is CASRFSGGPTGELFF. The CDR3, as DNA: TGTGCCAGCAGATTTAGCGGGGGGCCGACCGGGGAGCTGTTTTTT.

The CDR3: CASSQLSGYTF. In nucleotides, the CDR3 is TGTGCCAGCAGCCAGCTATCAGGCTACACCTTC. The chain is built from TRBV7-2 and TRBJ1-2; unclear D gene. This CDR3 comprises 11 residues. The germline gives CDR1 SGHTA, CDR2 FQGNSA. Trimming shortened V by 5 bases and J by 8 bases, and 9 bases separated the two germline ends.

The CDR3 bases are TGTGCCAGCAGCTTAATGGACCGGGTCTATGGCTACACCTTC. Its translation: CASSLMDRVYGYTF. This chain joins TRBV7-6 and TRBJ1-2; no reliable D call. V was cut by 2 bases and J by 4 bases, with 11 bases left in between. CDR1 is SGHVS, CDR2 FNYEAQ, per germline. The CDR3 is made up of 14 amino acids.